A selection of T cell receptor beta chains follows, all from one sample in a study of T cell changes during pregnancy in multiple sclerosis. TCRdb keeps only in-frame clones here, not all; method: immunoSEQ multiplex PCR. The data hold tens of thousands of clones, with 70% to 90% observed a single time. The sample in question was CD4+ T cells from peripheral blood mononuclear cells, obtained in the first trimester of pregnancy. These receptors all stem from a female donor in good health, enrolled as a control in a pregnancy study. The CDR3 runs from the conserved cysteine through the conserved F or W. Fields, in order: V gene, J gene, CDR3 length, D gene, clone size, CDR3 DNA, CDR3 protein. A D gene is named only where the DNA matches it firmly. Only part of the rows carry a size: once, few, many, or a class if the clone is expanded.

>TRBV11-2|TRBJ2-1|15|TRBD2|NA
TGTGCCAGCAGCTCCTCTAGCGGGGCCTACAATGAGCAGTTCTTC
CASSSSSGAYNEQFF
>TRBV7-2|TRBJ1-2|14|TRBD1|NA
TGTGCCAGCAGCAATGGACAGGGGGTGAATGGCTACACCTTC
CASSNGQGVNGYTF
>TRBV9|TRBJ1-4|14|NA|NA
TGTGCCAGCAGCGCAGGGTTTACTAATGAAAAACTGTTTTTT
CASSAGFTNEKLFF
>TRBV10-1|TRBJ2-7|13|NA|NA
TGCGCCAGCAGTGGAAAAGGGGTGAGAGAGCAGTACTTC
CASSGKGVREQYF
>TRBV30|TRBJ1-6|14|NA|NA
TGTGCCTGGAGTGGCCCTCCGCTAGACTCACCCCTCCACTTT
CAWSGPPLDSPLHF
>TRBV9|TRBJ2-3|16|TRBD2|NA
TGTGCCAGCAGCCCCCAGGAGCGGGGGGGCACAGATACGCAGTATTTT
CASSPQERGGTDTQYF
>TRBV30|TRBJ2-7|13|NA|NA
TGTGCCTGGAGTGTAGAGACAGCCTACGAGCAGTACTTC
CAWSVETAYEQYF
>TRBV2|TRBJ1-1|14|TRBD1|few
TGTGCCAGCAGCCAGGGGGCTGGGAACACTGAAGCTTTCTTT
CASSQGAGNTEAFF
>TRBV2|TRBJ2-4|14|NA|NA
TGTGCCAGCGCGGGGGCGCGGGGCAAAAACATTCAGTACTTC
CASAGARGKNIQYF
>TRBV7-9|TRBJ1-1|15|TRBD1|NA
TGTGCCAGCAGCTCGAGGACAGGGGGCGAGACTGAAGCTTTCTTT
CASSSRTGGETEAFF
>TRBV4-2|TRBJ2-3|18|TRBD2|few
TGTGCCAGCAGCCAAGAGGTGGAGCCGCGGGGGGTTGGAGATACGCAGTATTTT
CASSQEVEPRGVGDTQYF
>TRBV20-1|TRBJ2-7|11|NA|NA
TGCAGTGCGTCACTAGTTTACGAGCAGTACTTC
CSASLVYEQYF
>TRBV7-6|TRBJ1-2|13|TRBD1|NA
TGTGCCAGCAGCCGACAGGGGTTCTATGGCTACACCTTC
CASSRQGFYGYTF